Detailed here is one TCR beta chain. It lacks a known antigen. Base quality data are lacking; no much larger clone is found one base away. This sample stems from a study of T cell responses to AZD1222 COVID-19 vaccine (dated by TCRdb to the early 2020s). With regard to the full study: A total of around 240 trial participants underwent TCR sequencing, of whom under 220 had received two doses of AZD1222 and some 25 had received two doses of the MenACWY control vaccine. Trial participants were enrolled by age into subgroups of 18-55, 56-69 and 70-plus years, and roughly 150, 30 and 60 TCR-sequenced participants, respectively, were included in these subgroups. Broader findings and caveats from the paper: In the small 56-69-year group, the increase in depth fell short of significance, most likely because of low power. Most participants were white British and females outnumbered males, and the authors suggested that clonal diversity may have been underestimated. A significant rise in spike-specific TCR breadth and depth was observed after two AZD1222 doses relative to day 0 and relative to MenACWY recipients. Conclusions about previously exposed vaccinees are limited, since just five to seven AZD1222 recipients were seropositive for SARS-CoV-2 at baseline. Because no day 14 peak-response samples were available, the repertoires could be characterized only after the peak T cell response. Reportedly, almost half of the unique spike-specific TCRs recognized epitopes lying outside the regions that are mutated in the B.1.351 and B.1.1.7 variants. The vaccine-associated CD4 TCRs covered the entire spike protein, and the dominant responses fell in regions 160-218 and 743-854.

Sample time point, as interpreted from the label and publication: about 28 days (+/-7) after the second vaccine dose. AZD1222 recipients given second doses at about 4 weeks or at about 12 weeks were pooled, since spike-specific TCR depth and breadth were not found to differ between the two schedules. Vaccinee samples came from UK trials COV001 and COV002, including a single-blind randomized controlled phase 2/3 trial of AZD1222 (ChAdOx1 nCoV-19) in healthy adults. For TCRbeta chain sequencing, PBMC samples were collected from trial participants at day 0 and at day 28 after the second dose. The CDR3 regions of human TCRbeta chains were analyzed by immunosequencing. The study's processing was this. TCRs in the repertoires were matched against a reference library of SARS-CoV-2-specific TCRs that had been generated with the MIRA antigen-specificity platform. Breadth meant the fraction of unique TCRs that were SARS-CoV-2-associated, whereas depth meant the fraction of total T cells that were SARS-CoV-2-associated. Each spike-specific TCR was assigned to its reactive spike region and to a CD4 or CD8 class using the MIRA data. Log10-transformed breadth and depth values were compared by one-way ANOVA with Sidak's multiple comparisons tests. Entries here come from immuneACCESS through TCRdb and include only in-frame sequences with V and J called. Some clones fail to appear in such tables; in the studies checked, an unresolved V gene covers under half of the shortfall, and the cause of the remainder is unknown. V, J and clone size derive from that table, while D and trimming were established from the DNA sequence. This sample comprises roughly 84,000 clones, around 85% of them detected only once. The ten largest clones add up to roughly 12% of the sample.

Its CDR3 holds 13 amino acids, cysteine through phenylalanine. Only CDR3 DNA remains: 39 bases, in frame from the first base. As encoded in the germline V gene, CDR1 is SGHTS while CDR2 is YDEGEE. The trim is 0 bases for V and 9 bases for J, with a gap of 10 bases between the germline ends. The source was peripheral blood, collected 28 days after the second AZD1222 dose. The receptor was isolated from an adult who received the AZD1222 COVID-19 vaccine. The sequence links TRBV5-8 to TRBJ2-4; the D gene is not confidently resolved. The DNA reads as follows: TGTGCCAGCAGCTTGGCCGCCGGTGTCATTCAGTACTTC. It translates as CASSLAAGVIQYF.